The 4 T cell receptor beta chains below all came from one sample that was sequenced in a study of regulatory T cells in long-lasting Graves disease. CDR3-region Arm-PCR and iRepertoire HTBI primers produced the TCR beta libraries. TCRdb processed the multiplex PCR reads anew with MiXCR; each CDR3 protein has one entry. The repertoire includes hundreds of thousands of distinct CDR3 sequences, 16% of them detected once, and roughly 18% sits in the top ten. Time point here: newly diagnosed GD, antithyroid drugs for less than 3 months. Following extraction of RNA from PBMCs, that RNA was used to make the TCR library. These records were also assigned to another study, of T cells in Graves' hyperthyroidism and ophthalmopathy.

This material consisted of peripheral blood mononuclear cells (PBMCs), taken at new diagnosis, from a patient treated with antithyroid drugs. The receptor set was obtained from a woman between 25 and 40 years old with Graves disease.

This clonotype was detected only once. The rearrangement uses TRBV18 and TRBJ2-2; the D gene is possibly TRBD2 (5 bases). The CDR3 consists of 14 residues. Germline V gene data show CDR1 as KGHSH and CDR2 as LQKENI. V was shortened by 3 bases and J by 7 bases, with 12 bases between the two germline ends. This chain's CDR3 is CASSPGRTHGELFF. The CDR3 coding sequence is TGTGCCAGCTCACCCGGCAGGACTCACGGGGAGCTGTTTTTT.

The chain links TRBV7-9 to TRBJ2-3, with D uncertain. Germline V gene data show CDR1 as SEHNR and CDR2 as FQNEAQ (reference sequence). This CDR3 region has 14 residues. V was cut by 1 base and J by 6 bases, with 11 bases left in between. This chain's CDR3 is CASSLEGRWDTQYF. In nucleotides, the CDR3 is TGTGCCAGCAGCTTAGAAGGTCGGTGGGATACGCAGTATTTT.

This clonotype was seen more than once but under ten times. J is TRBJ2-5 and V is TRBV7-9; 10 nucleotides agree with TRBD2. Germline assignment: CDR1 SEHNR and CDR2 FQNEAQ (reference sequence). This CDR3 is 19 amino acids long. Trimming at V came to 3 bases and at J to 2 bases, leaving 15 bases not matched to a gene. CDR3 nucleotide sequence: TGTGCCAGCAGCTTCGGGACTAGAGCGGGAGGGCTTGAACAAGAGACCCAGTACTTC. This encodes CASSFGTRAGGLEQETQYF.

This clonotype was recorded at least ten times. The chain has TRBV6-2 or TRBV6-3 and TRBJ1-4; unclear D gene. Trimming removed 8 bases at V and 8 bases at J, with 12 bases between. Germline-derived CDR1 and CDR2 are MNHEY and SVGEGT. There are 12 residues in the CDR3. CDR3 DNA: TGTGCCAGCGGGCAGCCTGGAGAAAAACTGTTTTTT. Translation gives CASGQPGEKLFF.